This paragraph reports one T cell receptor beta chain. The antigen is unknown. The CDR3 contains 11 residues. Between the trimmed V and J ends, which lost 5 bases and 6 bases, there was a span of 5 bases. In germline, CDR1 is MNHGY, CDR2 SVAAGI. This entry is derived from a study of cytomegalovirus exposure and HLA in healthy donors. Whole-study results and caveats: In vitro testing confirmed a few CMV-associated chains as specific for CMV antigens.

Produced via immunoSEQ multiplex PCR; TCRdb's table is partial and in-frame only. The table includes tens of thousands of clones, approximately 95% detected once. The gene calls are TRBV6-9 and TRBJ1-5; no firm D call. This sequence was found in a young man in good health and CMV-seronegative. The material sequenced was PBMCs. The CDR3 nucleotides are TGTGCCAGCAGTCTGAGTCAGCCCCAGCATTTT. Translation: CASSLSQPQHF.